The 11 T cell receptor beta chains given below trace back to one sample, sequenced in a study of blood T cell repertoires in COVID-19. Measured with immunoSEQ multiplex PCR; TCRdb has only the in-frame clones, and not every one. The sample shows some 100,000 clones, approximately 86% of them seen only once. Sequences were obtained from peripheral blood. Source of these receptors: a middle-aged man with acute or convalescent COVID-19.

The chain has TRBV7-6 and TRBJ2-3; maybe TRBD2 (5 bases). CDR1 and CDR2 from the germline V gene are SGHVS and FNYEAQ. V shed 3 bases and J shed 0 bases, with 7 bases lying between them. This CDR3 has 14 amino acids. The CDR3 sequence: CASSFTGSTDTQYF. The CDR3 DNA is TGTGCCAGCAGCTTTACGGGGAGCACAGATACGCAGTATTTT.

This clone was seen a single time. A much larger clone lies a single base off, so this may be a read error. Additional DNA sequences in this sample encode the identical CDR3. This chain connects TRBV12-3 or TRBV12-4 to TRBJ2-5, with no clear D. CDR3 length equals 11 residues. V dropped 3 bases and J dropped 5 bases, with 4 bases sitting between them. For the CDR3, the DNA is TGTGCCAGCAGTTTCGGGGAGACCCAGTACTTC. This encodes CASSFGETQYF.

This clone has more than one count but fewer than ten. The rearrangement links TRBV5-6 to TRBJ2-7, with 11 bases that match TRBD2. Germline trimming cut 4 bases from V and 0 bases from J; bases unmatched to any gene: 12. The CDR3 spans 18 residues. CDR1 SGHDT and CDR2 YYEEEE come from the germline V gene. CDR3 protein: CASSPPPGTSGFSYEQYF. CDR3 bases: TGTGCCAGCAGCCCCCCGCCCGGGACTAGCGGCTTCTCCTACGAGCAGTACTTC.

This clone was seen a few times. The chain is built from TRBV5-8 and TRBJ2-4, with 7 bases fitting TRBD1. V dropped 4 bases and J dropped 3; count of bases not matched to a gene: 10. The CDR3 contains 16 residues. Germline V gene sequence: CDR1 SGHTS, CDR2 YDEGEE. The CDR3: CASSRSARTGKNIQYF. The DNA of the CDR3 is TGTGCCAGCAGCCGTTCAGCCCGGACAGGCAAAAACATTCAGTACTTC.

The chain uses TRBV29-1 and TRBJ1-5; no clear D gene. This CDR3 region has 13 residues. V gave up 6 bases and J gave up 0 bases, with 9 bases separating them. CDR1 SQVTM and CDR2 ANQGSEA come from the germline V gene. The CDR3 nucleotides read TGCAGCGTGGTAAACAGTAGCAATCAGCCCCAGCATTTT. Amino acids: CSVVNSSNQPQHF.

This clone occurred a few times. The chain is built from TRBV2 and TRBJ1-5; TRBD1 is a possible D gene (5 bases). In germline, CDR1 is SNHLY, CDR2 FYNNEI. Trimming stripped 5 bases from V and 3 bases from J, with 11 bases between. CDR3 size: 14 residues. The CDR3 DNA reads TGTGCCAGCAGTTCCGACAGATTCAATCAGCCCCAGCATTTT. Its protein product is CASSSDRFNQPQHF.

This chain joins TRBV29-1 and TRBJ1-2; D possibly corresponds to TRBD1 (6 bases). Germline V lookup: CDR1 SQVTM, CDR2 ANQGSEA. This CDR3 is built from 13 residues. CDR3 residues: CSSGRGGANGYTF. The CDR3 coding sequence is TGCAGTTCCGGACGTGGGGGGGCGAACGGCTACACCTTC.

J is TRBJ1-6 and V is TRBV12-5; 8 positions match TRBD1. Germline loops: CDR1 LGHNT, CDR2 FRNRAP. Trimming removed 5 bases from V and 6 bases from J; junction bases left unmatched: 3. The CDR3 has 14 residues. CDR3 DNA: TGTGCTAGTGGTCTGGGGACAGGTAATTCACCCCTCCACTTT. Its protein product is CASGLGTGNSPLHF.

Here the CDR3 reads CASISRGRTEAFF. CDR3 bases: TGTGCCAGCATCTCCAGGGGGCGCACTGAAGCTTTCTTT. The rearrangement links TRBV6-5 to TRBJ1-1, with TRBD1 matching over 8 bases. Per the germline V gene, CDR1 is MNHEY and CDR2 is SVGAGI. The junction had 5 bases not matched to a gene; V was cut back by 7 bases and J by 4 bases. The CDR3 runs 13 residues.

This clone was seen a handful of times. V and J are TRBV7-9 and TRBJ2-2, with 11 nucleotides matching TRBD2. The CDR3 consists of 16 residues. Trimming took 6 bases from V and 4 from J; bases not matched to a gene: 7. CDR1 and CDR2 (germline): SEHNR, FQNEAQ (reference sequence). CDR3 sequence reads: CASSTSGSWFTGELFF. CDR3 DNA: TGTGCCAGCAGTACTAGCGGGAGCTGGTTCACCGGGGAGCTGTTTTTT.

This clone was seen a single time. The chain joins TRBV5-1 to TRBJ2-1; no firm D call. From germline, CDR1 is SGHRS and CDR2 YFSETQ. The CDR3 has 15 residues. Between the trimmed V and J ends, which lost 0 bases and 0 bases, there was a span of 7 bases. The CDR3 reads CASSLVTGSYNEQFF. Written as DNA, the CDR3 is TGCGCCAGCAGCTTGGTTACTGGCTCCTACAATGAGCAGTTCTTC.